Following are 12 T cell receptor beta chains from one sample sequenced in a study of T cell repertoires in cytomegalovirus infection. A single record per CDR3 protein comes from TCRdb applying MiXCR to the reads. The sample lists about 770,000 distinct CDR3 sequences, 29% seen once, with roughly 14% in the top ten. For these receptors, no antigen is known. The sample was cultured CD8+ T cells from PBMCs, taken from culture after CMV antigen stimulation. These receptors were obtained from a human donor in good health (CMV status not recorded). Some clones in this sample may be carry-over from other donors' samples.

There are many counts of this clonotype. The rearrangement links TRBV7-9 to TRBJ2-2; D not resolved. V dropped 3 bases and J dropped 0 bases, with 5 bases sitting between them. The CDR3 is made up of 14 amino acids. Germline CDR1 SEHNR, CDR2 FQNEAQ (reference sequence). In DNA form, the CDR3 reads TGTGCCAGCAGCTTGAACCCGAACACCGGGGAGCTGTTTTTT. This codes for CASSLNPNTGELFF.

This clonotype was counted at least ten times. This chain links TRBV12-3 or TRBV12-4 with TRBJ2-1; 15 bases map to TRBD2. CDR3 size: 18 residues. The J segment lost 0 bases and the V segment lost 4 bases, leaving 4 bases of the junction unmatched. The CDR3 DNA is TGTGCCAGCAGTTGGGGACTAGCGGGGGGCCACTCCTACAATGAGCAGTTCTTC. Encoded protein: CASSWGLAGGHSYNEQFF.

The V call is TRBV19, the J call TRBJ2-7, with D uncertain. The CDR3 runs to 14 residues. CDR1 is LNHDA and CDR2 is SQIVND in the germline V gene (reference sequence). V was pared by 4 bases and J by 1 base, with 11 bases between. As DNA, the CDR3 is TGTGCCAGTAGTAGCGCGGTTGTTTCCTACGAGCAGTACTTC. Amino acid sequence: CASSSAVVSYEQYF.

A few counts support this clonotype. The rearrangement links TRBV27 to TRBJ2-1; D may be TRBD1 or TRBD2 (6 bases each). V was cut by 3 bases and J by 14 bases, with 14 bases left in between. Germline V lookup: CDR1 MNHEY, CDR2 SMNVEV (reference sequence). This CDR3 spans 12 amino acids. In nucleotides, the CDR3 is TGTGCCAGCAGTTTGTTCGGTAGGGGGGAGTTCTTC. Translating gives CASSLFGRGEFF.

The chain joins TRBV7-3 to TRBJ2-5; 7 bases fit TRBD2. Germline CDR1 reads SGHTA; CDR2 reads FQGTGA. Losses at the gene ends were 1 base for V and 5 bases for J; bases not matched to a gene: 7. The CDR3 is 15 residues long. CDR3 region: CASSLIRGGRETQYF. The CDR3 DNA reads TGTGCCAGCAGCTTAATTCGGGGAGGGAGGGAGACCCAGTACTTC.

The J gene is TRBJ2-2, the V gene TRBV12-5; the match to TRBD1 covers 11 bases. The CDR3 has 19 residues. CDR1 LGHNT and CDR2 FRNRAP come from the germline V gene. After removal of 3 bases from V and 0 bases from J, the junction contained 9 bases not matched to a gene. Here the CDR3 DNA reads TGTGCTAGTGGTTTATGGACAGGGGGCTCAGATGCGAACACCGGGGAGCTGTTTTTT. It encodes CASGLWTGGSDANTGELFF.

This clonotype was observed a handful of times. This CDR3 reads CASSPSNGGAEAHEQFF. The DNA for the CDR3 is TGTGCCAGCAGCCCGAGTAATGGGGGGGCAGAAGCCCACGAGCAGTTCTTC. The chain carries TRBV7-9 and TRBJ2-1, with a possible D match to TRBD2 (7 bases). From germline, CDR1 is SEHNR and CDR2 FQNEAQ (reference sequence). The CDR3 runs 17 residues. The V end was cut by 5 bases, the J end by 10 bases, with 27 bases between.

This clonotype was observed at least ten times. V usage is TRBV7-8 and J usage is TRBJ1-5; 9 nucleotides align to TRBD1. V lost 5 bases, J lost 2 bases, and 4 bases stayed unmatched. This CDR3 spans 15 amino acids. In germline, CDR1 is SGHVS, CDR2 FQNEAQ. The CDR3 sequence is CASSPQGAGNQPQHF. CDR3 sequence (DNA): TGTGCCAGCAGCCCACAGGGGGCTGGCAATCAGCCCCAGCATTTT.

This chain connects TRBV12-3 or TRBV12-4 to TRBJ1-2; 10 nucleotides align to TRBD1. J lost 7 bases, V lost 5 bases, and 4 bases had no gene match. The CDR3 extends over 13 amino acids. The CDR3 region has the DNA TGTGCCAGCAGTGGGACAGGGGAGCTTGGCTACACCTTC. Protein sequence: CASSGTGELGYTF.

The chain combines TRBV20-1 with TRBJ2-1; 7 nucleotides line up with TRBD2. The CDR3 extends over 19 amino acids. The trim removed 4 bases at V and 0 bases at J, leaving 18 bases unmatched. The V gene's germline CDR1 is DFQATT and CDR2 SNEGSKA (reference sequence). The CDR3 DNA reads as TGCAGTGCTACCGAGCAGCGGGGACTCGTAAAAAGCTCCTACAATGAGCAGTTCTTC. It encodes CSATEQRGLVKSSYNEQFF.

The chain links TRBV27 to TRBJ1-1; 9 bases match TRBD1. V gave up 7 bases and J gave up 4 bases; unmatched junction bases: 1. The CDR3 consists of 12 residues. Germline loops: CDR1 MNHEY, CDR2 SMNVEV (reference sequence). The CDR3 DNA is TGTGCCAGCAACAGGGGGCCCACTGAAGCTTTCTTT. Translation: CASNRGPTEAFF.

This clonotype appeared a few times. The chain is built from TRBV19 and TRBJ2-1; D unresolved. V lost 5 bases, J lost 7 bases, and 12 bases lay in between. The CDR3 contains 13 residues. In germline, CDR1 is LNHDA, CDR2 SQIVND (reference sequence). The CDR3 nucleotides are TGTGCCAGTAGTGACGGCGGAGTAAATGAGCAGTTCTTC. This gives the protein CASSDGGVNEQFF.